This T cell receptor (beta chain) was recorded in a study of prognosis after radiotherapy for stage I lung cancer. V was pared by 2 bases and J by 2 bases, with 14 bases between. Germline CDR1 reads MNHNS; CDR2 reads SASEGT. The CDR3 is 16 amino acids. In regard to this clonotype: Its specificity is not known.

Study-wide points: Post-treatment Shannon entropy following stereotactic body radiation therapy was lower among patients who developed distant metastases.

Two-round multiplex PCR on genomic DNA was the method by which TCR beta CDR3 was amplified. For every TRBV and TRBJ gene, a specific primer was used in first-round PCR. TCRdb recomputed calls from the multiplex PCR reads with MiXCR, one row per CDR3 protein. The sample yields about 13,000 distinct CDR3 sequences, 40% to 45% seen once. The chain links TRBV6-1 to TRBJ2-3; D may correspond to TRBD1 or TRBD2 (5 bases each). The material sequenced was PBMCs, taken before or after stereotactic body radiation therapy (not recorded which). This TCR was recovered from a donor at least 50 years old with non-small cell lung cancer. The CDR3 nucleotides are TGTGCCAGCAGTGAATTCAATGAGGGGTCCACAGATACGCAGTATTTT. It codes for CASSEFNEGSTDTQYF.